The source of this T cell receptor beta chain is a study of cytomegalovirus exposure and HLA in healthy donors. Study-level results: Later analysis demonstrated an association between a missense DCLRE1C variant and TCR beta V- and J-gene trimming.

This CDR3 comprises 13 residues. V lost 7 bases and J lost 5; bases outside the gene matches: 5. CDR1 and CDR2 (germline): MNHEY, SVGAGI. The PCR used 60 Vbeta and 13 Jbeta primers. Assay: immunoSEQ multiplex PCR; the TCRdb copy retains only in-frame clones and omits some. The table shows over 120,000 clones, with roughly four fifths occurring only once. As concerns this clone: The antigen is undetermined.

This TCR derives from a woman in her fifties or sixties in good health and CMV-seropositive. The rearrangement uses TRBV6-5 and TRBJ2-5; 9 bases fit TRBD1. The source material was PBMCs. The CDR3 DNA is TGTGCCAGCAAGACAGGGGGGCGGGAGACCCAGTACTTC. Its protein product is CASKTGGRETQYF.